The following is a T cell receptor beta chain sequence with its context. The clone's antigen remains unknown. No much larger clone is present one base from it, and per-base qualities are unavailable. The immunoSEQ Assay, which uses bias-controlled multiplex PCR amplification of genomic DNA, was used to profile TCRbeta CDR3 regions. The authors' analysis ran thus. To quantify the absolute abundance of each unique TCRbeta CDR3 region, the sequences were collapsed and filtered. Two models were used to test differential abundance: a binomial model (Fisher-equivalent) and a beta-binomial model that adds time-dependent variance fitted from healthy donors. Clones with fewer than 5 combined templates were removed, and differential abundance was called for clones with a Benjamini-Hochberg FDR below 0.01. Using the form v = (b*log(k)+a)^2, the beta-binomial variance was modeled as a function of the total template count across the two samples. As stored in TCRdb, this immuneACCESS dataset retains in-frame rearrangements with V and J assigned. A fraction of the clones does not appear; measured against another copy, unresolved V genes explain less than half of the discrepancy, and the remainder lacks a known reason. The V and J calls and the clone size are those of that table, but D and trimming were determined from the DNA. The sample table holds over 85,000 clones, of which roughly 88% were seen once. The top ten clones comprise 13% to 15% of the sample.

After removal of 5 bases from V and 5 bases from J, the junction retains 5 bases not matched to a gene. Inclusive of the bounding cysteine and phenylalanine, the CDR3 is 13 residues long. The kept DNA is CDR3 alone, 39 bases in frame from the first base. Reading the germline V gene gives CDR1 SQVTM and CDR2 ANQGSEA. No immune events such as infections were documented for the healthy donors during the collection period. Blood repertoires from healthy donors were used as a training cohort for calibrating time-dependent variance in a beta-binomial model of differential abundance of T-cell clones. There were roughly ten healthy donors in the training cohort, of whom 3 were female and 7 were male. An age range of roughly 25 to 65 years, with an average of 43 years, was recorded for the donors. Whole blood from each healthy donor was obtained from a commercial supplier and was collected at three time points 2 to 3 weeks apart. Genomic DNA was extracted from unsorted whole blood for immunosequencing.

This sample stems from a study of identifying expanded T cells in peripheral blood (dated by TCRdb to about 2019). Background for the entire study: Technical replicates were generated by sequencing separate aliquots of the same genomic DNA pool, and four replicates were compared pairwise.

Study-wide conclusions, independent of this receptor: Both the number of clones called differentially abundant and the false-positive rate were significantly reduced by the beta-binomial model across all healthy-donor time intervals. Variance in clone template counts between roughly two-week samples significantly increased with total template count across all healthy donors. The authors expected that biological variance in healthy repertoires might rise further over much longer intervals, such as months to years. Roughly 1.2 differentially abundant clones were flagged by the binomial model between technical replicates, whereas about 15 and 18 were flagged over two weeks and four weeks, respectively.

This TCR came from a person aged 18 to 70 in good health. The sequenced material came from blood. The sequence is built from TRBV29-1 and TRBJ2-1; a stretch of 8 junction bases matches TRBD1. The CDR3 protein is CSVSGQVDNEQFF. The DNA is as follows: TGCAGCGTTTCGGGACAGGTTGACAATGAGCAGTTCTTC.